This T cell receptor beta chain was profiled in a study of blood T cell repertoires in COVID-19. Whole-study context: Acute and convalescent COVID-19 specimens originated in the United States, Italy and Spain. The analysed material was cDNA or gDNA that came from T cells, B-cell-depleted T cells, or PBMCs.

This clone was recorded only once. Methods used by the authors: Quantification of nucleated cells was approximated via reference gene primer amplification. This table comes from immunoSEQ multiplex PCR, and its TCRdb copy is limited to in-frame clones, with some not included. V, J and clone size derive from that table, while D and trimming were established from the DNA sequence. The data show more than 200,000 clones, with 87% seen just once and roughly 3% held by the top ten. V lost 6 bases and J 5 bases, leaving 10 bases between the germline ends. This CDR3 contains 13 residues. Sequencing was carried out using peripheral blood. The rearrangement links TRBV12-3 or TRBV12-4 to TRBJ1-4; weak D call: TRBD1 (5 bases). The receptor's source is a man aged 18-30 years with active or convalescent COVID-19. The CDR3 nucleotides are TGTGCCAGCAGACTACAGGTCAATGAAAAACTGTTTTTT. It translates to CASRLQVNEKLFF.